This T cell receptor (beta chain) was recovered during a study of T cells expressing NK-cell markers. Study-wide context: Obtained from sorted CD3+CD56+NKG2C+, CD3+CD56+NKG2C- and CD3+CD56-NKG2C+ T cells were the TCR beta repertoires.

Beta-chain TCR cDNA was generated via 5'RACE template switching with UMIs. Reanalyzing the 5' RACE reads, TCRdb keeps one entry per CDR3 protein, without DNA. The sample totals fewer than 550,000 distinct CDR3 sequences. The V gene's germline CDR1 is ENHRY and CDR2 SYGVKD. The CDR3 covers 16 residues. The chain recombines TRBV10-3 with TRBJ2-7; lacking DNA, the TRBD1 call made by TCRdb goes unchecked. Sequencing was carried out using blood T cells: a sorted CD56 or NKG2C T cell subset, CD4+ or CD8+ T cells, or bulk PBMC T cells (not recorded which). The sequence derives from a woman between 45 and 65 years old in good health. CDR3 region: CAISESGGHQTYEQYF.